These T cell receptor beta chains were read from a single sample in a study of cytomegalovirus exposure and HLA in healthy donors. Measured with immunoSEQ multiplex PCR; TCRdb has only the in-frame clones, and not every one. This sample has approximately 88,000 clones, with around 96% found just once. The material sequenced was PBMCs. The origin of the receptors is a woman aged 18-29 years in good health and CMV-seronegative. CDR3s include the opening cysteine and the closing phenylalanine or tryptophan. The order of the fields is V gene, J gene, D gene, clone size, CDR3 protein, CDR3 DNA. D genes are given only for firm matches. Not all rows give a size; the values are once, few, many and, for expanded clones, a class.

v_gene: TRBV28; j_gene: TRBJ1-1; d_gene: NA; abundance: NA; CDR3aa: CASRLLYMNTEAFF; CDR3nt: TGTGCCAGCAGATTACTTTACATGAACACTGAAGCTTTCTTT
v_gene: TRBV27; j_gene: TRBJ2-1; d_gene: TRBD2; abundance: NA; CDR3aa: CASSLASGSSYNEQFF; CDR3nt: TGTGCCAGCAGTTTAGCTAGCGGGAGCTCCTACAATGAGCAGTTCTTC
v_gene: TRBV29-1; j_gene: TRBJ1-1; d_gene: NA; abundance: NA; CDR3aa: CSVVIREGTEAFF; CDR3nt: TGCAGCGTTGTAATCCGGGAGGGGACTGAAGCTTTCTTT
v_gene: TRBV5-1; j_gene: TRBJ1-4; d_gene: TRBD1; abundance: NA; CDR3aa: CASSARTGGGEKLFF; CDR3nt: TGCGCCAGCAGCGCCCGGACAGGTGGGGGTGAAAAACTGTTTTTT
v_gene: TRBV5-1; j_gene: TRBJ2-7; d_gene: TRBD1; abundance: NA; CDR3aa: CASSLRDRAYEQYF; CDR3nt: TGCGCCAGCAGCCTGAGGGACAGGGCATACGAGCAGTACTTC
v_gene: TRBV12-5; j_gene: TRBJ2-1; d_gene: TRBD2; abundance: once; CDR3aa: CASWAGGPYNEQFF; CDR3nt: TGTGCTAGTTGGGCGGGAGGGCCCTACAATGAGCAGTTCTTC
v_gene: TRBV7-8; j_gene: TRBJ2-5; d_gene: NA; abundance: NA; CDR3aa: CASSSETQYF; CDR3nt: TGTGCCAGCAGCTCTGAGACCCAGTACTTC
v_gene: TRBV7-9; j_gene: TRBJ2-7; d_gene: TRBD1; abundance: few; CDR3aa: CASSPGTGLYEQYF; CDR3nt: TGTGCCAGCAGCCCTGGGACAGGACTCTACGAGCAGTACTTC
v_gene: TRBV19; j_gene: TRBJ2-7; d_gene: NA; abundance: NA; CDR3aa: CASSSGQLYEQYF; CDR3nt: TGTGCCAGTAGTAGTGGACAGCTCTACGAGCAGTACTTC
v_gene: TRBV7-9; j_gene: TRBJ2-1; d_gene: TRBD1; abundance: NA; CDR3aa: CASSLDRGRLADYNEQFF; CDR3nt: TGTGCCAGCAGCTTAGACAGGGGGCGGCTAGCGGATTACAATGAGCAGTTCTTC